This T cell receptor (beta chain) was recovered during a study of cytotoxic CD8 clonotypes in ibrutinib-treated CLL. Turning to the study itself: Investigators reported 25 or so partial and 2 complete responses; after median 68 months, approximately 15 patients remained remitted and roughly twelve progressed. Study observations and caveats: Samples from sustained-remission and progressing patients were taken at different times.

CDR1 MDHEN and CDR2 SYDVKM come from the germline V gene. V dropped 6 bases and J dropped 3; count of bases not matched to a gene: 9. CDR3 length equals 16 residues. Sequencing was performed with immunoSEQ multiplex PCR; in TCRdb, only in-frame clones are kept and a portion is missing. The sample carries 100,000 to 150,000 clones, approximately 85% recorded once. In this sample, this clone turned up once. What it binds is unknown. Around 2 micrograms of genomic DNA (from cryopreserved PBMCs) were used for TCR beta libraries. This clonotype was sampled from a human donor with chronic lymphocytic leukemia. Here the sequenced sample was PBMCs, taken after 24 months of ibrutinib treatment. The chain carries TRBV28 and TRBJ2-3; 10 nucleotides align to TRBD2. DNA of the CDR3: TGTGCCAGCAGCCTAGGGTCAGCGGGGGGGACAGATACGCAGTATTTT. Encoded protein: CASSLGSAGGTDTQYF.